This TCR beta chain was recorded in a study of glioma-infiltrating T cells after dendritic cell vaccination (dated by TCRdb to 2015 to 2016). A note on the overall study: Of the roughly 15 glioblastoma patients in the cohort, all drawn from Phase I and II dendritic cell vaccination trials, 9 were newly diagnosed and 6 had recurrent disease. Autologous tumor lysate-pulsed dendritic cell vaccination was administered to the patients between the early 2000s and the early 2010s. To make the vaccine, monocyte-derived dendritic cells were cultured for seven days with IL-4 and GM-CSF and then pulsed overnight with autologous tumor lysate. Three intradermal dendritic cell vaccine injections were administered to patients at biweekly intervals in the arm below the axilla. Tumor-infiltrating lymphocyte content was quantified and tumor and blood repertoires were compared in dendritic cell-vaccinated glioblastoma patients by deep sequencing of TCR beta CDR3 regions. TCR sequencing metrics, including TIL content and tumor-blood repertoire overlap, were correlated with survival after dendritic cell vaccination. What the research found in general, with its limitations: After dendritic cell vaccination, a higher estimated pretreatment TIL content predicted longer time to progression and longer overall survival. The three-group TCR overlap response model was described as speculative and requiring prospective validation. TCR clonality showed no direct relationship with survival, which suggests that a diverse polyclonal response may be important. The cohort was small and heterogeneous, and full blood and tumor sets were available for few patients, with initial-recurrent tumor pairs available for even fewer patients.

The CDR3 has 12 amino acids, counting the end cysteine and phenylalanine. The CDR3 DNA has 36 bases and is translated from base 1. From the germline V gene, CDR1 is ENHRY and CDR2 is SYGVKD. V is cut by 6 bases and J by 4 bases, and the space between the germline ends is 9 bases. The sample's time point label, in plain terms: after dendritic cell vaccination, including at tumor progression/relapse. Selection of patients required sufficient residual fresh-frozen tumor tissue and over two years of available survival data. None of the glioblastoma patients carried an isocitrate dehydrogenase mutation, although molecular status otherwise varied. PBMC were collected before vaccination, two weeks after the third vaccination, and at tumor progression if progression occurred. Genomic DNA was extracted with the Qiagen DNeasy Blood extraction Kit. This clone was seen a handful of times. Its antigen has not been determined. It has no much larger one-base neighbor in the sample; base qualities were not kept.

The immunoSEQ assay amplified TCRB CDR3 regions from around 2.1 micrograms of genomic DNA, or from all available DNA when less than that amount was available. For multiplex PCR, 60 forward primers for TCR V beta segments and 13 reverse primers for J beta segments were used. To estimate reads per starting template, synthetic control templates were spiked into each sample at limiting dilution. The Illumina HiSeq System generated sequencing reads of 87 bp. The study's processing was this. PCR and sequencing errors were removed by merging closely related sequences with a nearest neighbor algorithm. TCR overlap was measured as the percentage of unique tumor TCR beta sequences also present in the same patient's peripheral blood. Sourced from immuneACCESS, this table was stored by TCRdb with only in-frame sequences that have V and J called. A share of the clones is absent; for the studies checked, an unresolved V gene accounts for under half, and the remainder has no known explanation. D and trimming come from the DNA, and the V and J calls and clone size come from that table. Within this sample are just under 100,000 clones, with approximately 80% of them counted one time only. 5.4% of the sample lies in the top ten.

The chain uses TRBV10-3 and TRBJ2-5, with no confident D gene call. Sequencing used blood, obtained after dendritic cell vaccination. The receptor was derived from a human donor with glioblastoma. The nucleotide sequence reads TGTGCCATCAGCACAGTCGGAGAGACCCAGTACTTC. Translated, it reads CAISTVGETQYF.